The 31 T cell receptor beta chains given below trace back to one sample, sequenced in a study of Ad26.COV2.S vaccination and SARS-CoV-2 variants. This sample's treatment: around 19 received Ad26.COV2.S at low or high dose, single or two shots; a few received placebo; per-sample allocation not given. Collection of samples fell on day 63 after the first vaccine or placebo injection. The table came from immunoSEQ multiplex PCR; TCRdb's copy has only in-frame clones and leaves some out. This table holds some 350,000 clones, roughly 90% found once. Sample: peripheral blood, taken in a trial of Ad26.COV2.S vaccine versus placebo. Receptors were obtained from a person between 18 and 65 years old who received the Ad26.COV2.S COVID-19 vaccine or a placebo.

The chain is built from TRBV7-9 and TRBJ2-3, with 12 bases lining up with TRBD2. CDR1 and CDR2 from the germline V gene are SEHNR and FQNEAQ (reference sequence). This CDR3 is built from 16 residues. V trimming: 6 bases; J trimming: 8 bases; junction bases outside the gene matches: 12. CDR3 sequence: CASRSGLAGTFGTQYF. The CDR3 coding sequence is TGTGCCAGCAGATCTGGACTAGCGGGGACCTTTGGTACGCAGTATTTT.

V gene TRBV4-3 combines with J gene TRBJ1-2; D may be TRBD1 (6 bases). The CDR3 covers 14 residues. Germline V gives CDR1 LGHNA, CDR2 YSLEER. V was pared by 3 bases and J by 9 bases, with 17 bases between. CDR3 in amino acids: CASSQEPGTGSYTF. The CDR3 region has the DNA TGCGCCAGCAGCCAGGAACCGGGAACAGGGAGCTACACCTTC.

V is TRBV12-3 or TRBV12-4 and J is TRBJ2-2; D gene uncertain. Trimming stripped 5 bases from V and 3 bases from J, with 7 bases between. CDR3 size: 13 residues. The DNA for the CDR3 is TGTGCCAGCAGTCAAGGTCACACCGGGGAGCTGTTTTTT. It translates to CASSQGHTGELFF.

This sequence joins TRBV28 and TRBJ1-3; D possibly corresponds to TRBD1 (5 bases). V was trimmed by 4 bases and J by 0 bases, leaving 16 bases between them. Looked up from germline, CDR1 is MDHEN and CDR2 is SYDVKM. The CDR3 covers 17 residues. The CDR3 here is CASSSLPGRNSGNTIYF. In DNA, the CDR3 is TGTGCCAGCAGTTCCCTTCCGGGGCGGAACTCTGGAAACACCATATATTTT.

The rearrangement uses TRBV19 and TRBJ1-5; no definite D call. V was clipped by 5 bases and J by 7 bases, with 9 bases between them. In germline, CDR1 is LNHDA, CDR2 SQIVND (reference sequence). This CDR3 has 12 amino acids. Here the CDR3 reads CASSFWLQPQHF. The DNA of the CDR3 is TGTGCCAGTAGTTTTTGGTTGCAGCCCCAGCATTTT.

The J gene is TRBJ2-3, the V gene TRBV4-3; the match to TRBD2 covers 8 bases. Trimming cost V 0 bases and J 7 bases; bases outside gene matches: 12. This CDR3 is 17 amino acids long. Germline CDR1 and CDR2: LGHNA and YSLEER. CDR3 in DNA: TGCGCCAGCAGCCAAGATTCGGGGAGCGGGAGTCGATATACGCAGTATTTT. As protein: CASSQDSGSGSRYTQYF.

The chain links TRBV6-2 or TRBV6-3 to TRBJ1-3; possibly TRBD1 for D (6 bases). The V end was cut by 0 bases, the J end by 5 bases, with 11 bases between. Germline values: CDR1 MNHEY, CDR2 SVGEGT. CDR3 length equals 15 residues. Here the CDR3 reads CASSYSGTRRNTIYF. CDR3 DNA sequence: TGTGCCAGCAGTTACTCCGGGACACGTCGAAACACCATATATTTT.

The chain combines TRBV6-2 or TRBV6-3 with TRBJ2-7; 11 positions match TRBD1. V lost 4 bases and J lost 3; bases outside the gene matches: 5. The CDR3 runs to 15 residues. CDR1 is MNHEY, CDR2 SVGEGT, per germline. The CDR3 bases are TGTGCCAGCAGTTCACCAGGGACAGGGGGCTACGAGCAGTACTTC. This encodes CASSSPGTGGYEQYF.

The chain links TRBV7-2 to TRBJ1-5, with D unresolved. Germline loops: CDR1 SGHTA, CDR2 FQGNSA. CDR3 length: 15 amino acids. V was shortened by 5 bases and J by 2 bases, with 13 bases between the two germline ends. The CDR3 region is CASSQLGAGNQPQHF. DNA for the CDR3: TGTGCCAGCAGCCAACTGGGAGCGGGCAATCAGCCCCAGCATTTT.

The chain links TRBV18 to TRBJ2-5; 9 nucleotides agree with TRBD1. The CDR3 covers 16 residues. Germline CDR1 KGHSH, CDR2 LQKENI. V shed 3 bases and J 5 bases; nucleotides not matched to a gene: 10. The CDR3 DNA is TGTGCCAGCTCACCGGGACAGGGAGTCTTAGGGGAGACCCAGTACTTC. Translated: CASSPGQGVLGETQYF.

The chain couples TRBV3-1 (or the pseudogene TRBV3-2) to TRBJ2-1, with D possibly matching TRBD2 (8 bases). This CDR3 comprises 16 residues. Germline V CDR1 and CDR2: LGHDT, YNNKEL (reference sequence). Trimming took off 4 bases at V and 1 base at J, with 14 bases between the two ends. DNA of the CDR3: TGTGCCAGCAGCCCCAGGGGGACTAGGTCCTACAATGAGCAGTTCTTC. Encoded protein: CASSPRGTRSYNEQFF.

The V call is TRBV28, the J call TRBJ1-2; 7 bases align to TRBD1. After removal of 4 bases from V and 8 bases from J, the junction contained 4 bases not matched to a gene. This CDR3 has 12 amino acids. The germline V gene encodes CDR1 MDHEN and CDR2 SYDVKM. The CDR3 sequence is CASSSTGEGYTF. CDR3 bases: TGTGCCAGCAGTTCAACAGGGGAGGGCTACACCTTC.

J is TRBJ1-3 and V is TRBV28; D is undetermined. Germline V lookup: CDR1 MDHEN, CDR2 SYDVKM. This CDR3 comprises 13 residues. Trimming removed 4 bases from V and 3 bases from J, with 7 bases in between. Here the CDR3 reads CASSSLGGNTIYF. CDR3 DNA: TGTGCCAGCAGTTCCCTGGGTGGAAACACCATATATTTT.

This clone was detected once. The V call is TRBV10-3, the J call TRBJ2-3; weak D call: TRBD2 (6 bases). Trimming pared 6 bases from V and 5 bases from J, leaving 12 bases between. The CDR3 extends over 13 amino acids. Germline V CDR1 and CDR2: ENHRY, SYGVKD. CDR3 in DNA: TGTGCCATCAGCCCACGCGGGGAAGATACGCAGTATTTT. Its protein is CAISPRGEDTQYF.

The J gene is TRBJ1-4, the V gene TRBV4-3; 9 nucleotides agree with TRBD1. Germline trimming cut 0 bases from V and 6 bases from J; bases unmatched to any gene: 2. There are 15 residues in the CDR3. Looked up from germline, CDR1 is LGHNA and CDR2 is YSLEER. The CDR3 loop is CASSQEGQGYEKLFF. CDR3 coding DNA: TGCGCCAGCAGCCAAGAGGGACAGGGTTATGAAAAACTGTTTTTT.

The CDR3 is CASSTQGTGELFF. The DNA for the CDR3 is TGTGCCAGTTCCACACAGGGGACCGGGGAGCTGTTTTTT. The genes are TRBV19 and TRBJ2-2; TRBD1 aligns across 7 bases. CDR3 size: 13 residues. The germline V gene encodes CDR1 LNHDA and CDR2 SQIVND (reference sequence). The J segment lost 5 bases and the V segment lost 8 bases, leaving 5 bases of the junction unmatched.

The chain employs TRBV6-5 and TRBJ1-5, with TRBD1 identical over 9 bases. The CDR3 spans 14 residues. J lost 6 bases, V lost 2 bases, and 2 bases had no gene match. The V gene's germline CDR1 is MNHEY and CDR2 SVGAGI. CDR3: CASSYRQGVQPQHF. In DNA form, the CDR3 reads TGTGCCAGCAGTTACCGACAGGGGGTTCAGCCCCAGCATTTT.

Regarding this clone: Different DNA sequences within this sample yield the same CDR3. CDR3 in DNA: TGTGCCAGCAGCTTATTAAACACTGAAGCTTTCTTT. It translates to CASSLLNTEAFF. The V gene is TRBV7-9, the J gene TRBJ1-1; D gene uncertain. The germline V and J ends were trimmed by 2 bases and 2 bases, with 3 bases remaining between them. Looked up from germline, CDR1 is SEHNR and CDR2 is FQNEAQ (reference sequence). CDR3 size: 12 residues.

The rearrangement joins TRBV18 to TRBJ1-1, with 8 nucleotides matching TRBD1. The CDR3 totals 13 residues. Per germline, CDR1 KGHSH and CDR2 LQKENI. The trim removed 4 bases at V and 7 bases at J, leaving 5 bases unmatched. The CDR3 DNA reads TGTGCCAGCTCACTGCAGGGGGCAAGTGAAGCTTTCTTT. Translated: CASSLQGASEAFF.

In this sample, this clone turned up once. The rearrangement uses TRBV19 and TRBJ2-1; D might be TRBD1 (7 bases). Germline V gene data show CDR1 as LNHDA and CDR2 as SQIVND (reference sequence). V lost 1 base to trimming and J lost 2 bases, with 12 bases between them. The CDR3 sequence is 16 residues long. DNA for the CDR3: TGTGCCAGTAGTATAGGAGGGGGCGGGGCCTACAATGAGCAGTTCTTC. Amino acids: CASSIGGGGAYNEQFF.

V gene TRBV5-5 combines with J gene TRBJ1-2, with a possible D match to TRBD1 (6 bases). In germline, CDR1 is SGHKS, CDR2 YYEKEE (reference sequence). The CDR3 totals 15 residues. Deletions cut 4 bases from V and 3 bases from J, with 16 bases between. The CDR3 DNA reads TGTGCCAGCAGCCAAAACCTTGGACAGTACTATGGCTACACCTTC. The encoded protein is CASSQNLGQYYGYTF.

This clone has just a few counts. J is TRBJ1-5 and V is TRBV19, with no clear D. V was trimmed by 5 bases and J by 1 base, leaving 9 bases between them. The CDR3 is 14 amino acids. Per the germline V gene, CDR1 is LNHDA and CDR2 is SQIVND (reference sequence). DNA for the CDR3: TGTGCCAGTAGTCCCCAAGAAAGCAATCAGCCCCAGCATTTT. Translating gives CASSPQESNQPQHF. Using reference TRBV19 and TRBJ1-5 for the parts outside the CDR3, the full variable domain is DGGITQSPKYLFRKEGQNVTLSCEQNLNHDAMYWYRQDPGQGLRLIYYSQIVNDFQKGDIAEGYSVSREKKESFPLTVTSAQKNPTAFYLCASSPQESNQPQHFGDGTRLSIL.

This clone came up once. The chain recombines TRBV5-1 with TRBJ1-3, with D perhaps matching TRBD1 (6 bases). The CDR3 sequence is 15 residues long. CDR1 is SGHRS and CDR2 is YFSETQ in the germline V gene. Trimming shortened V by 4 bases and J by 4 bases, and 15 bases separated the two germline ends. The CDR3 DNA reads TGCGCCAGCAGCCTCCCAGGGGTAGGGGGAAACACCATATATTTT. Amino acids: CASSLPGVGGNTIYF.

The chain uses TRBV4-3 and TRBJ1-4; D is possibly TRBD1 (5 bases). The CDR3 is made up of 14 amino acids. The germline CDR1 and CDR2 sequences are LGHNA and YSLEER. The germline V and J ends were trimmed by 0 bases and 17 bases, with 19 bases remaining between them. This CDR3 is CASSQDSQGLGPFF. In DNA, the CDR3 is TGCGCCAGCAGCCAAGATTCTCAGGGCTTGGGTCCTTTTTTT.

The chain couples TRBV4-2 to TRBJ2-1; D may be TRBD2 (5 bases). The CDR3 totals 13 residues. The germline V gene encodes CDR1 LGHNA and CDR2 YNFKEQ. Deletions cut 5 bases from V and 10 bases from J, with 15 bases between. The CDR3 sequence is CASSWSRRQEQFF. CDR3 coding DNA: TGTGCCAGCAGCTGGAGCCGGAGGCAGGAGCAGTTCTTC.

This rearrangement joins TRBV6-5 to TRBJ2-7, with TRBD2 identical over 12 bases. Trimming took 6 bases from V and 2 from J; bases not matched to a gene: 2. This CDR3 spans 14 amino acids. Per germline, CDR1 MNHEY and CDR2 SVGAGI. CDR3 region: CASSLAGGPYEQYF. The CDR3 bases are TGTGCCAGCAGCCTAGCGGGGGGGCCCTACGAGCAGTACTTC.

The CDR3 spells CASIGTSGSQNPLSEQYV. In DNA, the CDR3 is TGCGCCAGCATAGGGACTAGCGGTAGCCAGAATCCGTTGAGCGAGCAGTACGTC. The chain is built from TRBV23-1 and TRBJ2-7; 11 positions match TRBD2. TRBV23-1 is treated as an ORF (open reading frame) with a function not yet certain. The CDR3 is 18 amino acids. The V and J ends lost 7 bases and 6 bases, in that order; junction bases with no gene match: 20.

This clone was found once. The chain joins TRBV7-9 to TRBJ2-5; the D gene could be TRBD1 or TRBD2 (6 bases each). Germline CDR1 reads SEHNR; CDR2 reads FQNEAQ (reference sequence). The V end was cut by 5 bases, the J end by 5 bases, with 18 bases between. The CDR3 is 15 amino acids. The CDR3 region is CASSLIGGRVETQYF. The DNA for the CDR3 is TGTGCCAGCAGCCTAATAGGGGGGCGCGTGGAGACCCAGTACTTC. Based on the CDR3 plus reference TRBV7-9 and TRBJ2-5, the full variable domain is DTGVSQNPRHKITKRGQNVTFRCDPISEHNRLYWYRQTLGQGPEFLTYFQNEAQLEKSRLLSDRFSAERPKGSFSTLEIQRTEQGDSAMYLCASSLIGGRVETQYFGPGTRLLVL.

V usage is TRBV27 and J usage is TRBJ2-1, with 8 bases fitting TRBD1. The V gene end was trimmed by 2 bases and the J gene end by 8 bases; junction bases not matched to a gene: 11. This CDR3 spans 16 amino acids. Germline V gives CDR1 MNHEY, CDR2 SMNVEV (reference sequence). In DNA form, the CDR3 reads TGTGCCAGCAGTTTAACTCGACAGGGGAGAGTATATGAGCAGTTCTTC. Translated, it gives CASSLTRQGRVYEQFF.

The chain couples TRBV6-5 to TRBJ1-1, with TRBD1 matching over 9 bases. The CDR3 totals 13 residues. CDR1 is MNHEY, CDR2 SVGAGI, per germline. Losses at the gene ends were 5 bases for V and 11 bases for J; bases not matched to a gene: 9. CDR3 in DNA: TGTGCCAGCAGTCCAACAGGGGGCCTTGCGGCTTTCTTT. This encodes CASSPTGGLAAFF.

The V and J genes are TRBV18 and TRBJ2-3; no definite D call. Germline lookup yields CDR1 KGHSH and CDR2 LQKENI. The CDR3 has 12 residues. The V end lost 8 bases, the J end lost 2 bases, and 8 bases lay between the germline ends. The CDR3 region is CASNYNTDTQYF. For the CDR3, the DNA is TGTGCCAGCAATTACAACACAGATACGCAGTATTTT.